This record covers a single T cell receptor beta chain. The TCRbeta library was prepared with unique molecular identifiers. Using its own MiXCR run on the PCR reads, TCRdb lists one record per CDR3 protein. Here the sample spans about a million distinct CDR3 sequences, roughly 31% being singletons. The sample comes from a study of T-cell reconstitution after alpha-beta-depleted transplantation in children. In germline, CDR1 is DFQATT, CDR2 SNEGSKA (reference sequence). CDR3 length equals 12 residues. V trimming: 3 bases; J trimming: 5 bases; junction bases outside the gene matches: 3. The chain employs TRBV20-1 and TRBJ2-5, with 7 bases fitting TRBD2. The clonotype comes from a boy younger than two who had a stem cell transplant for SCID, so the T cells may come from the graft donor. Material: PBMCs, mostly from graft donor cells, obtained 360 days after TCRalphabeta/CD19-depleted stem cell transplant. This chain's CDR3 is CSARAGVETQYF. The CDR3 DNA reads TGCAGTGCTAGGGCGGGGGTCGAGACCCAGTACTTC.